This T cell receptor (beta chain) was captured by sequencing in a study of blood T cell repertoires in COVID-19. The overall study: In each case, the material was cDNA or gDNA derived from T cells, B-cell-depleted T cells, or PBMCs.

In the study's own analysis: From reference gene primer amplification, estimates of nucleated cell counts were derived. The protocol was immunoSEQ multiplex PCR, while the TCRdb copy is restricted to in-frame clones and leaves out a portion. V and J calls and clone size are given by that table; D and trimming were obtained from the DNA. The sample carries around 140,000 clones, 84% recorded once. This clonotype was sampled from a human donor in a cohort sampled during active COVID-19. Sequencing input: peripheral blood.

This CDR3 is CASALTGNYGYTF. The DNA for the CDR3 is TGTGCCAGCGCCTTGACAGGGAACTATGGCTACACCTTC. V is TRBV6-5 and J is TRBJ1-2, with TRBD1 identical over 7 bases. The ends lost 8 bases at V and 2 bases at J; junction bases unmatched: 5. The length of the CDR3 is 13 residues. The V gene's germline CDR1 is MNHEY and CDR2 SVGAGI.